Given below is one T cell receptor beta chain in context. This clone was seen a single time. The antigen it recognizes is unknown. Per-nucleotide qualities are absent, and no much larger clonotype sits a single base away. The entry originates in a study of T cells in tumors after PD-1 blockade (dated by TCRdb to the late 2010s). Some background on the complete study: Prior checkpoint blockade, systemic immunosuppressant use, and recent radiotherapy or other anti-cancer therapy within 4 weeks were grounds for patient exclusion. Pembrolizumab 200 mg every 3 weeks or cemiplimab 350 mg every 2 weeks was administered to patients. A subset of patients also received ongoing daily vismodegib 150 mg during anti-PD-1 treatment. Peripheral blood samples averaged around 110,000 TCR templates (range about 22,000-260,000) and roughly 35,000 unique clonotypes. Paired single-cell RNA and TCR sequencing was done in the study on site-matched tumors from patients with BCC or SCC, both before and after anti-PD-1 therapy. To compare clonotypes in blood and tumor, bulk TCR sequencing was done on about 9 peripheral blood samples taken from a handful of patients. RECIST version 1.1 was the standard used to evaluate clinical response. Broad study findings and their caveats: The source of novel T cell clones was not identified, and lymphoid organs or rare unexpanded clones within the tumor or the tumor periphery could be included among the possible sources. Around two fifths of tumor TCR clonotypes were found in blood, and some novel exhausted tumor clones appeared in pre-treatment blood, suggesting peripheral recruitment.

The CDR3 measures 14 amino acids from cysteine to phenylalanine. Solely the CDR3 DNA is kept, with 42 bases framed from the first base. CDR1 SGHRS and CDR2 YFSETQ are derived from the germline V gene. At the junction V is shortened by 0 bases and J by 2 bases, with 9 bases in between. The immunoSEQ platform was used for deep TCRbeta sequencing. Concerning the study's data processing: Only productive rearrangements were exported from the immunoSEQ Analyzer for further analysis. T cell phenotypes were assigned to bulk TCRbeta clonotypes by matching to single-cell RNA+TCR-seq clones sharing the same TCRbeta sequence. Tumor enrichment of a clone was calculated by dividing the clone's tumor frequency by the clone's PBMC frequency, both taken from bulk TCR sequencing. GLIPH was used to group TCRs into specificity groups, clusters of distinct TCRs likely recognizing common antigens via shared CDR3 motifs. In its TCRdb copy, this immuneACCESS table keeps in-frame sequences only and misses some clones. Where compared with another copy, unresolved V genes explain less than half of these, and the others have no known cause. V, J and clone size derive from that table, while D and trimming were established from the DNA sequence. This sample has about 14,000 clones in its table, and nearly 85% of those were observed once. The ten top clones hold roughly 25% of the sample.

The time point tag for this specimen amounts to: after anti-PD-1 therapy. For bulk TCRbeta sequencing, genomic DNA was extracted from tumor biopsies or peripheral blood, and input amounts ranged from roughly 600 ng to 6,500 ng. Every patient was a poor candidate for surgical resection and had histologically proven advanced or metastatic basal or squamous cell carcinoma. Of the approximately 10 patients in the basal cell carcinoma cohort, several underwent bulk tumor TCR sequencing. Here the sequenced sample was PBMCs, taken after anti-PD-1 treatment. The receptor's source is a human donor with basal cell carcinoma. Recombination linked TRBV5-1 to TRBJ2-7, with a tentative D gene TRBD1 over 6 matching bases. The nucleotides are TGCGCCAGCAGCTTGGTAGCAGGGGCCTACGAGCAGTACTTC. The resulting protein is CASSLVAGAYEQYF. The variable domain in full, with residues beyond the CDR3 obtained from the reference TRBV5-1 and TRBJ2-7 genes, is KAGVTQTPRYLIKTRGQQVTLSCSPISGHRSVSWYQQTPGQGLQFLFEYFSETQRNKGNFPGRFSGRQFSNSRSEMNVSTLELGDSALYLCASSLVAGAYEQYFGPGTRLTVT.